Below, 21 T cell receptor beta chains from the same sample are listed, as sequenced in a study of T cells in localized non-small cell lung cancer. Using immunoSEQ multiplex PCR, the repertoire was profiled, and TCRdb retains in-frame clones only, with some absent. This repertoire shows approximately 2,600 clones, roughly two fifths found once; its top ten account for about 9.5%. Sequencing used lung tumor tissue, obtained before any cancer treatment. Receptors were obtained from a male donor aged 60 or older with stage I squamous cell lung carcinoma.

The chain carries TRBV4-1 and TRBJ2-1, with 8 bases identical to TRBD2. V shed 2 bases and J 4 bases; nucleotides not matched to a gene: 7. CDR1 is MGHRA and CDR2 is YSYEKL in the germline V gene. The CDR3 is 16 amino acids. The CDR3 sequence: CASSQWTSPSYNEQFF. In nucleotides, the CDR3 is TGCGCCAGCAGCCAATGGACTAGCCCCTCTTACAATGAGCAGTTCTTC.

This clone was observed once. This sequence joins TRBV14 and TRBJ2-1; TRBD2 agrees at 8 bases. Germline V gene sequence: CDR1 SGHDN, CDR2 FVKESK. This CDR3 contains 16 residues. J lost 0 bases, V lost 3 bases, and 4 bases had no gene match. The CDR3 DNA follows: TGTGCCAGCAGCCAGGAGCGGGGGAACTCCTACAATGAGCAGTTCTTC. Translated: CASSQERGNSYNEQFF.

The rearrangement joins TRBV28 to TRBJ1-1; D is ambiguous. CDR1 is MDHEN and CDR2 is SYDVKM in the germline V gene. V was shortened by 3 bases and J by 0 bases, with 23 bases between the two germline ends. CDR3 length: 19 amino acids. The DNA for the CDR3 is TGTGCCAGCAGTTTGGATCAAGAAATCCGACGCAGGATGAACACTGAAGCTTTCTTT. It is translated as CASSLDQEIRRRMNTEAFF.

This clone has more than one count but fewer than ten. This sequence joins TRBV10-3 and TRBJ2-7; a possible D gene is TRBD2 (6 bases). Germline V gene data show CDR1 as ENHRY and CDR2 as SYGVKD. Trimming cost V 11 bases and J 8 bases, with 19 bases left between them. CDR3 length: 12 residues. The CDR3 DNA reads TGTGCCGGGAGAATACCGGGAGTTCAGCAGTACTTC. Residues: CAGRIPGVQQYF.

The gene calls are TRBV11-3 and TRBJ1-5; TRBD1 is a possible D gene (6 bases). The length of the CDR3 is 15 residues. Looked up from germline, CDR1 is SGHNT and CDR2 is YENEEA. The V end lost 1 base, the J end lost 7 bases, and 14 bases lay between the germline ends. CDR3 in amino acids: CASSLGGGAGQPQHF. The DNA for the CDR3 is TGTGCCAGCAGCTTAGGGGGGGGCGCGGGACAGCCCCAGCATTTT.

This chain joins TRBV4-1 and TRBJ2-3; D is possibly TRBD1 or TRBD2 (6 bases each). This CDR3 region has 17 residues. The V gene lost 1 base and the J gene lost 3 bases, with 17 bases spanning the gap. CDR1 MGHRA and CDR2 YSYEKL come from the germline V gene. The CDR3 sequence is CASSQVEGGPGTDTQYF. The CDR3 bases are TGCGCCAGCAGCCAAGTTGAGGGGGGTCCGGGGACAGATACGCAGTATTTT.

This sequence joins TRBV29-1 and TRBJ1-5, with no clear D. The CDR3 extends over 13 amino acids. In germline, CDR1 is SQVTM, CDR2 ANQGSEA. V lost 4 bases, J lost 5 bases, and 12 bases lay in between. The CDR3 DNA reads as TGCAGCGTTGCGCCAGGTTCAGATCAGCCCCAGCATTTT. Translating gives CSVAPGSDQPQHF.

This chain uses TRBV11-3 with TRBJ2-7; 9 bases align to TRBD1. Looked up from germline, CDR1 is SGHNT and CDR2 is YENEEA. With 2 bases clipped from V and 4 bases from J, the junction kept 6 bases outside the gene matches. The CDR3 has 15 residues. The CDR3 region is CASSLRTGDVYEQYF. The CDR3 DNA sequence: TGTGCCAGCAGCTTAAGGACAGGGGATGTTTACGAGCAGTACTTC.

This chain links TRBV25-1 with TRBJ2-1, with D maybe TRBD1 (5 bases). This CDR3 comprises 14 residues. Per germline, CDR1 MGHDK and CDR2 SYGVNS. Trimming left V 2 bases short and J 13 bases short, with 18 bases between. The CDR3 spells CASSEQGSSKSQFF. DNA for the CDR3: TGTGCCAGCAGTGAACAGGGCAGCTCGAAGTCCCAGTTCTTC.

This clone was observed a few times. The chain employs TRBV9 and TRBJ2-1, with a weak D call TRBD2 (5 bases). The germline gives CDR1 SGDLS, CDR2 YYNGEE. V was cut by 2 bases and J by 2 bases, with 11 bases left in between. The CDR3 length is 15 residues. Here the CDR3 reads CASSVEADPYNEQFF. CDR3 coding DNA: TGTGCCAGCAGCGTCGAAGCGGACCCCTACAATGAGCAGTTCTTC.

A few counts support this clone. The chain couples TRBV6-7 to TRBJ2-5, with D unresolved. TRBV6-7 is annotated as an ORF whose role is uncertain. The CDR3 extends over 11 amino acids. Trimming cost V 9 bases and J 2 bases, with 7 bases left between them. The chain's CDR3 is CASGQQETQYF. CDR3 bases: TGTGCCAGTGGCCAGCAAGAGACCCAGTACTTC.

The CDR3 here is CASSIVGSGRLGTQYF. CDR3 in DNA: TGTGCCAGTAGTATAGTCGGTAGCGGGAGACTCGGTACGCAGTATTTT. The chain joins TRBV19 to TRBJ2-3, with 9 bases matching TRBD2. J was trimmed by 8 bases and V by 1 base; bases with no gene match: 10. The germline V gene has CDR1 LNHDA and CDR2 SQIVND (reference sequence). The CDR3 is 16 amino acids.

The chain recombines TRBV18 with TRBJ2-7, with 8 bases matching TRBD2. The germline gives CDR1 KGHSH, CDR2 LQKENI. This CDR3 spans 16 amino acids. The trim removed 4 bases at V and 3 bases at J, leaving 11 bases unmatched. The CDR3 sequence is CASSLQSTSANYEQYF. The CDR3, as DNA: TGTGCCAGCTCACTCCAATCGACTAGCGCGAACTACGAGCAGTACTTC.

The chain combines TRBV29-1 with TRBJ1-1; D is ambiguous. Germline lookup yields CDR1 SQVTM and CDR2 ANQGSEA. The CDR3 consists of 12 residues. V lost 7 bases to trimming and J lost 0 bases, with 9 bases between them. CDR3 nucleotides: TGCAGCGGGGTGGGTCTGAACACTGAAGCTTTCTTT. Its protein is CSGVGLNTEAFF.

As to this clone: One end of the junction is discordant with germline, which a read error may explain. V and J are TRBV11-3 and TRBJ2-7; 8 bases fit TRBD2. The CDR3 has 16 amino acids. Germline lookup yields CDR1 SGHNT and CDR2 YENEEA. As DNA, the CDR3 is TGTACCAGCAGCTTAGGCGTAGCGGGGCCCACCTACGAGCAGTACTTC. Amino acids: CTSSLGVAGPTYEQYF.

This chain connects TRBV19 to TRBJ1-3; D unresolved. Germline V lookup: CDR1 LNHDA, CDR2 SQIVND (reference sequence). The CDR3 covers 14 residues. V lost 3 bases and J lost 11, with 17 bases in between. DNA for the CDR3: TGTGCCAGTAGTATTAGTCGGATTGGAGGGTCCATATATTTT. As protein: CASSISRIGGSIYF.

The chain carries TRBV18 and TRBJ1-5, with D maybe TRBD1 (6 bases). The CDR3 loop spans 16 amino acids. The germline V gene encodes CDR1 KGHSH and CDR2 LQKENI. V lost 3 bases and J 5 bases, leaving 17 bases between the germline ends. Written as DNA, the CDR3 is TGTGCCAGCTCACCGACGACAGGAATAAGGCATCAGCCCCAGCATTTT. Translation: CASSPTTGIRHQPQHF. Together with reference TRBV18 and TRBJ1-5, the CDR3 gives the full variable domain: NAGVMQNPRHLVRRRGQEARLRCSPMKGHSHVYWYRQLPEEGLKFMVYLQKENIIDESGMPKERFSAEFPKEGPSILRIQQVVRGDSAAYFCASSPTTGIRHQPQHFGDGTRLSIL.

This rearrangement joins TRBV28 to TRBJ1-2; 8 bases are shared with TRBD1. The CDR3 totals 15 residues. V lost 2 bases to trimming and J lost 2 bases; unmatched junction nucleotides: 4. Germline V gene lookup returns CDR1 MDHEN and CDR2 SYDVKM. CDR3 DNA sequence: TGTGCCAGCAGTTTAGGACAGGGTAGGAACTATGGCTACACCTTC. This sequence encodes CASSLGQGRNYGYTF.

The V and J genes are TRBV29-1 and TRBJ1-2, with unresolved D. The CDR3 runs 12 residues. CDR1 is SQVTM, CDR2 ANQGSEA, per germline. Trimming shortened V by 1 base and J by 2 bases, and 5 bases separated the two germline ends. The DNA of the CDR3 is TGCAGCGTTGAAGGACTAAACTATGGCTACACCTTC. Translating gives CSVEGLNYGYTF.

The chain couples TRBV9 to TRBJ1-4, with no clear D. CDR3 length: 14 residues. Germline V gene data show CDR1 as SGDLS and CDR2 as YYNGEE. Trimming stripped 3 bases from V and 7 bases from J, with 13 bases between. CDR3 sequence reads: CASSGEAGGEKLFF. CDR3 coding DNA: TGTGCCAGCAGCGGCGAAGCCGGAGGTGAAAAACTGTTTTTT.

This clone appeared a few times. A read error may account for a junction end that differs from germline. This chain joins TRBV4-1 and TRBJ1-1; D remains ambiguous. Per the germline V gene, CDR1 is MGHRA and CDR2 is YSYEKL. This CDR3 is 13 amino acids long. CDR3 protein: CASSQAWSTEVFF. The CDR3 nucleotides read TGCGCCAGCAGCCAAGCTTGGAGCACTGAAGTTTTCTTT.